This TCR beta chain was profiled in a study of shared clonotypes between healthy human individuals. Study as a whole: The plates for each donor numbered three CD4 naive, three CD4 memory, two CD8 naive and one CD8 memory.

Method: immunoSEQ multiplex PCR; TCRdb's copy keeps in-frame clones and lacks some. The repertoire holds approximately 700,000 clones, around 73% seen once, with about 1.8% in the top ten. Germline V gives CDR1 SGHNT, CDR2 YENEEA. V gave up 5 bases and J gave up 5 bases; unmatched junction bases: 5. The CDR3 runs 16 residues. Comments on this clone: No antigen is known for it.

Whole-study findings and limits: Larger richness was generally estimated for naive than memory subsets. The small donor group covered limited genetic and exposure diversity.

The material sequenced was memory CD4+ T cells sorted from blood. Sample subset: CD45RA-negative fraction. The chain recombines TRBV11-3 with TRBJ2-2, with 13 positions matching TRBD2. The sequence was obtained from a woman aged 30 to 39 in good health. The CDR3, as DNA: TGTGCCAGCAGCCCCACTAGCGGGAGGGGTACCGGGGAGCTGTTTTTT. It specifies CASSPTSGRGTGELFF.